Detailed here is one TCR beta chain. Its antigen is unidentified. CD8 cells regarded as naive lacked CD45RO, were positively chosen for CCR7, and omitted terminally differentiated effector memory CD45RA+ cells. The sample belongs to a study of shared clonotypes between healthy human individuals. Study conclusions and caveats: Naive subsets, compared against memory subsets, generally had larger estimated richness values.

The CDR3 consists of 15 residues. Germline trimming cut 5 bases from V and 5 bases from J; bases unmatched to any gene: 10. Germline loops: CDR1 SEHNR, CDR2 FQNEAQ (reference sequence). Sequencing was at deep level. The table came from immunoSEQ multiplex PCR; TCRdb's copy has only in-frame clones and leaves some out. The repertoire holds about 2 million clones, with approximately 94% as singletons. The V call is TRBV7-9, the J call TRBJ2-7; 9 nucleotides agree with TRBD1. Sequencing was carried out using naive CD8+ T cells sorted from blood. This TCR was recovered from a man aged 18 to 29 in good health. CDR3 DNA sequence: TGTGCCAGCAGCGACCCACGCCGGGACAGGGACGAGCAGTACTTC. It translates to CASSDPRRDRDEQYF.